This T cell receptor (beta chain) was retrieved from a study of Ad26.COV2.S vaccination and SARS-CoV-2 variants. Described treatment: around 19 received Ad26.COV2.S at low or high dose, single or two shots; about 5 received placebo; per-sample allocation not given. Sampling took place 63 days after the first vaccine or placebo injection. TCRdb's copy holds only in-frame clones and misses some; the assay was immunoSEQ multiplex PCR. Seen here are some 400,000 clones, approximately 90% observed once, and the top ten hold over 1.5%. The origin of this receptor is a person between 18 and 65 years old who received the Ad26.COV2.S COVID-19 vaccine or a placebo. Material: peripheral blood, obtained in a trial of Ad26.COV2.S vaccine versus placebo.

CDR3 loop: CASSFLGEQHNEQFF. CDR3 DNA: TGCGCCAGCAGCTTTCTGGGGGAGCAACACAATGAGCAGTTCTTC. The J gene is TRBJ2-1, the V gene TRBV5-1; the D call may be TRBD1 or TRBD2 (5 bases each). Germline CDR1 is SGHRS and CDR2 is YFSETQ. The CDR3 length is 15 residues. V was shortened by 2 bases and J by 5 bases, with 14 bases between the two germline ends.